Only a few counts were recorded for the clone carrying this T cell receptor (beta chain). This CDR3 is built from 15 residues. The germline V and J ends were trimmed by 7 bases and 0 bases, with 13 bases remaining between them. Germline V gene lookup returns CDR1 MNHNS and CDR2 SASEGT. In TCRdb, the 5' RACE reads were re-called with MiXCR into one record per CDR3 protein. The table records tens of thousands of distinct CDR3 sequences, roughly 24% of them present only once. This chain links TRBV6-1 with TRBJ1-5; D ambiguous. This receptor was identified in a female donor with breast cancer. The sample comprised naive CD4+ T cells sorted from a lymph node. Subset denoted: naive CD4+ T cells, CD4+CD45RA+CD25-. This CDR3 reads CASTVGWVSNQPQHF. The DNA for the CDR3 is TGTGCCAGCACCGTAGGGTGGGTTAGCAATCAGCCCCAGCATTTT.